The entry that follows covers one T cell receptor (beta chain) sequence. No antigen is known for it. The data derive from a study of memory CD4+ T cells and cytomegalovirus serostatus. Points from the study as a whole: Each of approximately 63 CMV-associated TCRbeta sequences occurred in one to five individuals. Median bootstrapped AUC for CMV status was about 0.96 originally, roughly 0.92 US-trained. Suggested: most of the CMV-linked TCR signature lies in CD4+ memory cells.

The sort gate was single viable CD3+CD4+CD8-CD45RO+ cells for memory CD4+ T cells. The method was immunoSEQ multiplex PCR; TCRdb's version includes in-frame clones alone and lacks a portion of them. The repertoire has 40,000 to 60,000 clones, just under 80% of them found once; the top ten carry less than 0.85%. The V end was cut by 1 base, the J end by 7 bases, with 13 bases between. Germline V gene sequence: CDR1 MNHNS, CDR2 SASEGT. This CDR3 has 14 amino acids. This chain links TRBV6-1 with TRBJ1-1, with D uncertain. The sequencing input was memory CD4+ T cells from blood. This receptor was taken from an adult in good health and CMV-seronegative. CDR3 residues: CASSEGLQFGEAFF. The CDR3 DNA sequence: TGTGCCAGCAGTGAAGGCCTTCAGTTCGGTGAAGCTTTCTTT.